This entry describes one TCR beta chain. The sample belongs to a study of control samples from healthy donors and cancer patients. Only in-frame clones appear in the TCRdb table, and some are missing; sequencing was by immunoSEQ multiplex PCR. The repertoire holds about 130,000 clones, with about 90% as singletons. Trimming pared 5 bases from V and 2 bases from J, leaving 13 bases between. CDR3 size: 14 residues. Looked up from germline, CDR1 is MRHNA and CDR2 is SNTAGT. This sequence originates from a man aged 18 to 29 in good health. Sequencing was done on a sample of blood. The chain has TRBV6-4 and TRBJ2-7, with D possibly being TRBD2 (6 bases). The CDR3: CASSRDSGAYEQYF. In DNA, the CDR3 is TGTGCCAGCAGTCGGGATAGCGGCGCCTACGAGCAGTACTTC.